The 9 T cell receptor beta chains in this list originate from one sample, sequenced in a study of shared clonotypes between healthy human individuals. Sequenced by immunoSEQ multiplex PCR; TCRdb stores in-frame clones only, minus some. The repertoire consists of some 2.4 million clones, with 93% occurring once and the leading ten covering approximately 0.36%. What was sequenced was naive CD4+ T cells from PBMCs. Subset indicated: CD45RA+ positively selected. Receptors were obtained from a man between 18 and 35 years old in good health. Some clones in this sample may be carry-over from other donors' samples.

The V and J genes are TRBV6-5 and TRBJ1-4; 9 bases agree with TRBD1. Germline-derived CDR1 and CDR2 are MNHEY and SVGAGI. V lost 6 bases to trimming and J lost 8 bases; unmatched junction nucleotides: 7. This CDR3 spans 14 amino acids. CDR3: CASRLDRGVEKLFF. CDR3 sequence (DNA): TGTGCCAGCAGATTGGACAGGGGTGTGGAAAAACTGTTTTTT.

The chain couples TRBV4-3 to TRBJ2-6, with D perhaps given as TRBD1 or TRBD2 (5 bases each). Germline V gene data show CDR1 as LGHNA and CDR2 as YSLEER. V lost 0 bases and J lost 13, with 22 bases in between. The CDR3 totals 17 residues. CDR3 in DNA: TGCGCCAGCAGCCAAGATCCCGGGACGGATCCCTGGCGGGTCCTGACTTTC. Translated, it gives CASSQDPGTDPWRVLTF.

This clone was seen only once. CDR3 nucleotides: TGCAGCGTTAGCCCGGGACTAGCGTCGGGTGAGCAGTTCTTC. The encoded protein is CSVSPGLASGEQFF. J is TRBJ2-1 and V is TRBV29-1, with 10 bases matching TRBD2. From germline, CDR1 is SQVTM and CDR2 ANQGSEA. The CDR3 extends over 14 amino acids. Trimming took 5 bases from V and 9 from J; bases not matched to a gene: 10.

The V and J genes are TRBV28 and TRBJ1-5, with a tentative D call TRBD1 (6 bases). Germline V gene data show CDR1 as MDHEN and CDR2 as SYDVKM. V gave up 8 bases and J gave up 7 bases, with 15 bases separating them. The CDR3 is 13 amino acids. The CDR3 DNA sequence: TGTGCCAGCCTTTGGGGGGCAGGGCAGCCCCAGCATTTT. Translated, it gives CASLWGAGQPQHF. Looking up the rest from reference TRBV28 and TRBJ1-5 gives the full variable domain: DVKVTQSSRYLVKRTGEKVFLECVQDMDHENMFWYRQDPGLGLRLIYFSYDVKMKEKGDIPEGYSVSREKKERFSLILESASTNQTSMYLCASLWGAGQPQHFGDGTRLSIL.

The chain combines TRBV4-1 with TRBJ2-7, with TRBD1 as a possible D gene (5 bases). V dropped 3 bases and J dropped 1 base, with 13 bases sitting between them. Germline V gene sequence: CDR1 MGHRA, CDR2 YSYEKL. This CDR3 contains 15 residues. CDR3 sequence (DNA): TGCGCCAGCAGCCATCTGGGGCTACCGTCCTACGAGCAGTACTTC. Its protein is CASSHLGLPSYEQYF.

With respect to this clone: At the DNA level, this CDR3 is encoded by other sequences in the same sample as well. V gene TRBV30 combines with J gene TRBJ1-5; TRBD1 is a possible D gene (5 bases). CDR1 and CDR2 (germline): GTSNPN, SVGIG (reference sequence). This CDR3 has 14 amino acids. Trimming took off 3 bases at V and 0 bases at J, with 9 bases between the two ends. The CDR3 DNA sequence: TGTGCCTGGAGGCGGACATATAGCAATCAGCCCCAGCATTTT. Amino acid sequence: CAWRRTYSNQPQHF.

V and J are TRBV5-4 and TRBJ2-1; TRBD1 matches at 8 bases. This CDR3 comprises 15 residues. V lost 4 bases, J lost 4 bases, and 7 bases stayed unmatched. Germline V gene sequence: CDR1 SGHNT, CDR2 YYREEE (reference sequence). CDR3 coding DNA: TGTGCCAGCAGCGGGACAGGAGGGGATTACAATGAGCAGTTCTTC. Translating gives CASSGTGGDYNEQFF. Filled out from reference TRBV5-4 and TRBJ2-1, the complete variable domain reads ETGVTQSPTHLIKTRGQQVTLRCSSQSGHNTVSWYQQALGQGPQFIFQYYREEENGRGNFPPRFSGLQFPNYSSELNVNALELDDSALYLCASSGTGGDYNEQFFGPGTRLTVL.

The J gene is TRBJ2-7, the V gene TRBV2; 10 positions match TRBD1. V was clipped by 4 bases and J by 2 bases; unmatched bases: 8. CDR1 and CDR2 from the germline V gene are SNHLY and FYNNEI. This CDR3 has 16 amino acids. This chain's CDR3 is CASSGRTGTGAYEQYF. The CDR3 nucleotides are TGTGCCAGCAGTGGGCGTACCGGGACAGGGGCCTACGAGCAGTACTTC.

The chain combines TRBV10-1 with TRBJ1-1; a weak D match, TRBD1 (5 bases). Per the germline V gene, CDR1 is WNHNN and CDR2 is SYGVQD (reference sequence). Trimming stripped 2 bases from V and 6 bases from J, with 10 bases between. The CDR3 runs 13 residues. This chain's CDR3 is CASSEGQVAEAFF. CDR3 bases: TGCGCCAGCAGTGAGGGACAAGTAGCTGAAGCTTTCTTT.